Below are 11 T cell receptor beta chains sequenced from a single sample in a study of long-term antiretroviral therapy in people with HIV (dated by TCRdb to 2022 to 2024). The immunoSEQ hsTCRB v3.0 assay was used at survey level resolution for TRB variable region sequencing. Not all clones reach the TCRdb copy of this immuneACCESS table, which keeps in-frame sequences only. Checked studies attribute under half of the gap to unresolved V genes and leave the rest unexplained. The sample contains around 26,000 clones, around four fifths of them found a single time. The ten largest clones add up to approximately 10% of the sample. Sample: unsorted PBMCs, taken 1.1 years before starting antiretroviral therapy. These receptors were collected from a middle-aged woman with HIV.

This clone was seen just once. The rearrangement links TRBV25-1 to TRBJ2-5, with TRBD2 as a possible D gene (6 bases). The CDR3 loop spans 11 amino acids. Between the trimmed V and J ends, which lost 7 bases and 10 bases, there was a span of 13 bases. CDR1 is MGHDK and CDR2 is SYGVNS in the germline V gene. CDR3 sequence (DNA): TGTGCCAGCAACGGGGGAGACGGCCAGTACTTC. This encodes CASNGGDGQYF.

This clone was counted a single time. This rearrangement joins TRBV2 to TRBJ1-2, with D perhaps matching TRBD1 (6 bases). The CDR3 consists of 14 residues. Between the trimmed V and J ends, which lost 6 bases and 2 bases, there was a span of 13 bases. CDR1 is SNHLY, CDR2 FYNNEI, per germline. CDR3 bases: TGTGCCAGCAGCGGGACAATTCCCAACTATGGCTACACCTTC. As protein: CASSGTIPNYGYTF.

This clone was counted between two and nine times. The rearrangement links TRBV12-5 to TRBJ1-5, with D perhaps matching TRBD1 (5 bases). From germline, CDR1 is LGHNT and CDR2 FRNRAP. V was cut by 3 bases and J by 10 bases, with 16 bases left in between. CDR3 length: 14 amino acids. CDR3 in DNA: TGTGCTAGTGGTTTAGGGTCGGTGACAGTTCCCCAGCATTTT. It yields the protein CASGLGSVTVPQHF.

The gene calls are TRBV6-4 and TRBJ1-2; TRBD1 agrees at 12 bases. J was trimmed by 4 bases and V by 2 bases; bases with no gene match: 8. The CDR3 loop spans 17 amino acids. Germline CDR1 and CDR2: MRHNA and SNTAGT. CDR3: CASSDEPGTGGSYGYTF. The CDR3 coding sequence is TGTGCCAGCAGTGACGAACCCGGGACAGGGGGCAGCTATGGCTACACCTTC.

This clone was observed once. The chain links TRBV4-1 to TRBJ2-3, with 9 bases fitting TRBD2. CDR3 length equals 15 residues. The germline V gene encodes CDR1 MGHRA and CDR2 YSYEKL. V was pared by 2 bases and J by 4 bases, with 4 bases of the junction left unmatched. The CDR3 sequence is CASSQIAGAADTQYF. CDR3 bases: TGCGCCAGCAGCCAAATAGCGGGAGCAGCAGATACGCAGTATTTT.

By its share, this clone is medium-sized. This chain links TRBV19 with TRBJ2-1, with TRBD2 matching over 10 bases. The CDR3 spans 15 residues. V lost 5 bases and J lost 4; bases outside the gene matches: 5. Germline CDR1 LNHDA, CDR2 SQIVND (reference sequence). CDR3 residues: CASSGLAGDYNEQFF. CDR3 nucleotide sequence: TGTGCCAGTAGTGGGCTAGCGGGAGATTACAATGAGCAGTTCTTC.

The V gene is TRBV11-2, the J gene TRBJ1-5; no clear D. CDR1 is SGHAT and CDR2 is FQNNGV in the germline V gene. The CDR3 is made up of 17 amino acids. With 1 base removed from V and 3 bases from J, the gap between germline ends came to 16 bases. The CDR3 bases are TGTGCCAGCAGCTTAGCGGTGCCAGTCAAGTTCAATCAGCCCCAGCATTTT. This translates into CASSLAVPVKFNQPQHF. The variable domain in full, with the rest retrieved from reference TRBV11-2 and TRBJ1-5, is EAGVAQSPRYKIIEKRQSVAFWCNPISGHATLYWYQQILGQGPKLLIQFQNNGVVDDSQLPKDRFSAERLKGVDSTLKIQPAKLEDSAVYLCASSLAVPVKFNQPQHFGDGTRLSIL.

The CDR3 reads CASSIIQGYGYTF. For the CDR3, the DNA is TGTGCCAGTAGTATTATCCAGGGCTATGGCTACACCTTC. The rearrangement links TRBV19 to TRBJ1-2; TRBD1 might be the D (5 bases). The V end was cut by 3 bases, the J end by 4 bases, with 9 bases between. This CDR3 contains 13 residues. Germline V gene data show CDR1 as LNHDA and CDR2 as SQIVND (reference sequence).

The chain carries TRBV6-5 and TRBJ2-2, with 9 nucleotides matching TRBD1. This CDR3 contains 15 residues. Germline V gene lookup returns CDR1 MNHEY and CDR2 SVGAGI. V shed 4 bases, J shed 4 bases, and the junction held 4 bases outside the gene matches. CDR3 nucleotide sequence: TGTGCCAGCAGTTGGGACAGGGTGATCACCGGGGAGCTGTTTTTT. Translation gives CASSWDRVITGELFF.

This chain connects TRBV5-1 to TRBJ2-3; 8 bases are a match to TRBD2. CDR3 length equals 14 residues. Germline CDR1 and CDR2: SGHRS and YFSETQ. Trimming at V came to 3 bases and at J to 5 bases, leaving 5 bases not matched to a gene. In DNA form, the CDR3 reads TGCGCCAGCAGCTCCGGGACTAGTATAGATACGCAGTATTTT. Translating it yields CASSSGTSIDTQYF.

The V call is TRBV2, the J call TRBJ1-3; D ambiguous. Germline V gene data show CDR1 as SNHLY and CDR2 as FYNNEI. The CDR3 length is 15 residues. The germline V and J ends were trimmed by 7 bases and 0 bases, with 13 bases remaining between them. CDR3 residues: CASNPTSRSGNTIYF. The CDR3 DNA follows: TGTGCCAGCAATCCGACATCTCGCTCTGGAAACACCATATATTTT. The full variable domain, in which reference TRBV2 and TRBJ1-3 provide the parts outside the CDR3, is EPEVTQTPSHQVTQMGQEVILRCVPISNHLYFYWYRQILGQKVEFLVSFYNNEISEKSEIFDDQFSVERPDGSNFTLKIRSTKLEDSAMYFCASNPTSRSGNTIYFGEGSWLTVV.